This entry concerns a single T cell receptor (beta chain). Its antigen is undetermined. The sample originates from a study of OX40 agonist ivuxolimab in advanced cancers. V lost 3 bases and J 1 base, leaving 12 bases between the germline ends. The length of the CDR3 is 15 residues. The germline gives CDR1 MDHEN, CDR2 SYDVKM. Study-wide results and caveats: Among the lowest peripheral clonal expansion occurred in 0.1-3.0 mg/kg partial responders.

Sequencing was performed with immunoSEQ multiplex PCR; in TCRdb, only in-frame clones are kept and a portion is missing. This table has approximately 57,000 clones, roughly 87% appearing once. The sample here was CD4+ or CD8+ T cells sorted from blood, taken in a trial of the OX40 agonist ivuxolimab. The V call is TRBV28, the J call TRBJ1-2; a possible D gene is TRBD1 (5 bases). The sequence came from an adult with an advanced solid tumor such as melanoma, head and neck, liver or kidney cancer. The CDR3 sequence is CASSLVQAYNYGYTF. The CDR3, as DNA: TGTGCCAGCAGTTTGGTACAGGCATATAACTATGGCTACACCTTC.